The clone carrying this T cell receptor (beta chain) has more than one count but fewer than ten. Its antigen is currently unknown. Via MiXCR, TCRdb re-called the reads, giving one row per CDR3 protein. The table lists approximately 24,000 distinct CDR3 sequences, 20% to 25% of them singletons, with about nine tenths in the top ten. The data were obtained in a study of T cell repertoires in cytomegalovirus infection. Study-level background: It can be stated that public TCR beta signatures indicated CMV infection as well as a matching HLA type. Findings of the study overall: CMV-specific TCR beta clonotypes restricted by HLA-C were the ones dominating the ex vivo response. CMV carriers with the relevant HLA were identified by cumulative public TCR beta family frequency.

V was pared by 5 bases and J by 6 bases, with 20 bases between. The germline CDR1 and CDR2 sequences are SEHNR and FQNEAQ (reference sequence). This CDR3 region has 15 residues. This TCR was recovered from a human donor in good health (CMV status not recorded). Some clones in this sample may be carry-over from other donors' samples. This chain connects TRBV7-9 to TRBJ2-7; tentative D call: TRBD2 (5 bases). This specimen was CD8+ T cells from cultured PBMCs, taken from culture after CMV antigen stimulation. CDR3 protein: CASSPPMTIGLEQYF. The CDR3 DNA follows: TGTGCCAGCAGCCCTCCCATGACAATCGGACTCGAGCAGTACTTC.